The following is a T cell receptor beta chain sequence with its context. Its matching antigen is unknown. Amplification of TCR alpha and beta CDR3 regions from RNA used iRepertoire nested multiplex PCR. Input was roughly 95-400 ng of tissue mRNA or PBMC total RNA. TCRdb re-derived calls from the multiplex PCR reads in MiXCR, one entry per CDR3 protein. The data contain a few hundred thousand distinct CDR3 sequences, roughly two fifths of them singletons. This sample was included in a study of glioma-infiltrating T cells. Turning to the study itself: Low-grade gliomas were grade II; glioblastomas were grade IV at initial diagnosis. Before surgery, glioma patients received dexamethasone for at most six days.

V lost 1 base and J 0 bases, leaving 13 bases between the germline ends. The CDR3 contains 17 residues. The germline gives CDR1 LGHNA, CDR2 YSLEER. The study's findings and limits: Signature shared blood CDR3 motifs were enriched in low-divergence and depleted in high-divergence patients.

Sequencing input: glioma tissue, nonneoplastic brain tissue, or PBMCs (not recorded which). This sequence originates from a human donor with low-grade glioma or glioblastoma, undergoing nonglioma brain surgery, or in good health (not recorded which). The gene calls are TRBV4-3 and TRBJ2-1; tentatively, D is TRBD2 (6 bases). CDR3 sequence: CASSQGVAASSYNEQFF. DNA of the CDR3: TGCGCCAGCAGCCAAGGGGTAGCGGCTAGCTCCTACAATGAGCAGTTCTTC.